The T cell receptor beta chain described here comes from a study of T cell responses to AZD1222 COVID-19 vaccine. Germline CDR1 reads SGHTA; CDR2 reads FQGNSA. V was trimmed by 6 bases and J by 5 bases, leaving 11 bases between them. The CDR3 spans 13 residues. Regarding this clone: Antigen: not known.

Whole-study findings and limits: Vaccine-associated CD4 TCRs ranged over spike, dominating at 160-218 and 743-854. At study baseline, merely roughly 6 AZD1222 recipients were seropositive. Possibly, clonal diversity was underestimated; donors were largely white British and included more females. Sampled repertoires all dated from after the peak T cell response.

Profiling relied on immunoSEQ multiplex PCR, and the TCRdb table lists in-frame clones only, not all of them. The table lists 83,000 or so clones, roughly 90% of them singletons. V gene TRBV7-2 combines with J gene TRBJ1-5, with TRBD1 as a possible D gene (5 bases). This sample comprised peripheral blood, obtained on day 0 of MenACWY control vaccination. This TCR was recovered from an adult in good health. The CDR3, as DNA: TGTACCAGCAGGCAGACAGTCGATCAGCCCCAGCATTTT. Its protein is CTSRQTVDQPQHF.